This TCR beta chain was recovered during a study of molecular identifiers for immune sequencing clone quantification. TCRdb itself ran the PCR reads through MiXCR, one entry per CDR3 protein. The table records about 320,000 distinct CDR3 sequences, about 22% of them present only once. The CDR3 covers 13 residues. Trimming shortened V by 6 bases and J by 7 bases, and 12 bases separated the two germline ends. CDR1 is MNHNY and CDR2 is SVGAGI in the germline V gene (reference sequence). This clonotype was recorded many times. Its antigen remains unknown. For naive CD8 T cells, sorting used the CD8+CD4-CCR7+CD45RA+ phenotype. Study findings and constraints: Detection of one spiked Jurkat cell's TCR RNA reportedly worked in 1 million or so naive cells.

The clonotype was recovered from a human donor in good health. Some libraries in this study had Jurkat cell RNA spiked in. This chain links TRBV6-6 with TRBJ2-2, with no clear D. Input material: naive CD8+ T cells from blood, with Jurkat cell RNA spiked in. Described subset: FACS-sorted CD8+CD4-CCR7+CD45RA+ naive T cells. CDR3 sequence (DNA): TGTGCCAGCAGCTGGGTTGTTGGCGGGGAGCTGTTTTTT. Encoded protein: CASSWVVGGELFF.